This TCR beta chain was recorded in a study of T cell responses to AZD1222 COVID-19 vaccine. Profiling relied on immunoSEQ multiplex PCR, and the TCRdb table lists in-frame clones only, not all of them. Counted here are 150,000 to 180,000 clones, 70% to 90% occurring once; the ten biggest clones make up about 5.1%. Between the trimmed V and J ends, which lost 1 base and 8 bases, there was a span of 12 bases. CDR3 length: 13 amino acids. A note on this clone: As yet, its antigen is unknown.

Whole-study findings and limits: It was only after the peak T cell response that any repertoires were sampled. Reportedly, close to half of spike-specific TCRs are directed against unmutated variant regions. After two AZD1222 doses, spike-specific TCR breadth and depth rose versus day 0.

The clonotype comes from an adult in good health. The sequenced sample was peripheral blood, obtained on day 0 of MenACWY control vaccination. V usage is TRBV12-3 or TRBV12-4 and J usage is TRBJ2-7, with a tentative D call TRBD1 (5 bases). CDR3 DNA: TGTGCCAGCAGTTTAGGAGCCAGGGCGAAGCAGTACTTC. Translating it yields CASSLGARAKQYF.